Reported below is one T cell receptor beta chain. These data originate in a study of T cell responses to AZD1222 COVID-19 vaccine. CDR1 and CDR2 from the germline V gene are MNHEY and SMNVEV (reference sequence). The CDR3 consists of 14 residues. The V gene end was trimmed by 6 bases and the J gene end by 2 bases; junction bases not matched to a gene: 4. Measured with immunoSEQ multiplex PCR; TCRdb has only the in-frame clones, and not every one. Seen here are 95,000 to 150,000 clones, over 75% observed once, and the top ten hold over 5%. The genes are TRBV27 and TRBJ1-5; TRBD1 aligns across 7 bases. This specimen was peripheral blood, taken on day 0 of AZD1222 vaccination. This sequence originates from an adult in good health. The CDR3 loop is CASRGGWGNQPQHF. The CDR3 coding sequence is TGTGCCAGCAGAGGGGGCTGGGGCAATCAGCCCCAGCATTTT.